The present T cell receptor (beta chain) was sequenced within a study of blood T cells in healthy people across ages. On the study more broadly: Per every two T cells, about one barcoded beta molecule was captured by template switching.

Germline V CDR1 and CDR2: SGHRS, YFSETQ. The CDR3 has 14 residues. J lost 1 base, V lost 2 bases, and 2 bases had no gene match. PCR was performed a second time for roughly 7 to 11 cycles using a sample-barcoded 5' primer and a J-beta primer mix. TCRdb used MiXCR to reprocess the 5' RACE reads, holding one entry per CDR3 protein. The repertoire holds hundreds of thousands of distinct CDR3 sequences, with 52% as singletons. This sequence originates from a woman older than 75 in good health. Sequenced material: blood. The chain recombines TRBV5-1 with TRBJ1-1; 7 nucleotides line up with TRBD1. CDR3 in DNA: TGCGCCAGCAGCTTCTGGACAGGGAACACTGAAGCTTTCTTT. This sequence encodes CASSFWTGNTEAFF.